These T cell receptor beta chains were read from a single sample in a study of blood T cells in healthy people across ages. MiXCR, run by TCRdb on the 5' RACE reads, gives a single entry per CDR3 protein. Among about 640,000 distinct CDR3 sequences listed, roughly 41% were seen once. Source material: blood. All receptors come from a man older than 75 in good health. The CDR3 runs from the conserved cysteine through the conserved F or W. The D gene is left open where the match is weak.

CDR3aa	v_gene	j_gene	d_gene
CAALRQGSYNEQFF	TRBV30	TRBJ2-1	TRBD1
CASSPQGQGDYGYTF	TRBV18	TRBJ1-2	TRBD1
CASSNQLAGYNEQFF	TRBV7-2	TRBJ2-1	TRBD2
CSAHDRAQGTQYF	TRBV20-1	TRBJ2-5	TRBD1
CASSFRRSGVLYNEQFF	TRBV7-2	TRBJ2-1	.
CSAREFEQAKNIQYF	TRBV20-1	TRBJ2-4	.
CASSFTRTADYEQYF	TRBV18	TRBJ2-7	.
CSAKTGTNEKLFF	TRBV20-1	TRBJ1-4	TRBD1
CASNQGRPSYEQYF	TRBV2	TRBJ2-7	.
CASSEVGKIHNSPLHF	TRBV2	TRBJ1-6	.
CASRDRGGPDTQYF	TRBV12-3/TRBV12-4	TRBJ2-3	.
CASSVVRGEGSYEQYF	TRBV13	.	.
CSASRQGSTDTQYF	TRBV20-1	TRBJ2-3	.
CATGGLAGGTDTQYF	TRBV24-1	TRBJ2-3	TRBD2
CASSFDDGGVSDTQYF	TRBV7-2	TRBJ2-3	.
CSAVTSGETQYF	TRBV20-1	TRBJ2-5	TRBD2
CSVTVRGDSYEQYF	TRBV29-1	TRBJ2-7	.
CASSSGTGVTDTQYF	TRBV5-6	TRBJ2-3	TRBD1
CASSLEGNSNQPQHF	TRBV12-3/TRBV12-4	TRBJ1-5	.
CASSPWTGKNIQYF	TRBV6-2/TRBV6-3	TRBJ2-4	TRBD1
CASSSGLADPQYF	TRBV14	TRBJ2-3	TRBD2
CASSSTGQGRAAKNIQYF	TRBV7-2	TRBJ2-4	TRBD1
CASSLAWGSLQETQYF	TRBV28	TRBJ2-5	.
CASSQVLAAGESYEQYF	TRBV4-1	TRBJ2-7	.
CSAAIRGETQYF	TRBV29-1	TRBJ2-5	.
CSASNRGSNQPQHF	TRBV20-1	TRBJ1-5	TRBD1
CSVGVTASTDTQYF	TRBV29-1	TRBJ2-3	.